Listed below are T cell receptor beta chains from one sample, sequenced in a study of cytomegalovirus exposure and HLA in healthy donors. Assay used: immunoSEQ multiplex PCR; TCRdb lists only in-frame clones, some missing. The table records around 150,000 clones, 75% of them present only once. Sequencing input: PBMCs. The receptors shown here come from a male donor in good health and CMV-seronegative. Both conserved end residues are part of each CDR3. The order of the fields is V gene, J gene, CDR3 length, clone size, D gene, CDR3 protein, CDR3 DNA. A D gene is named only where the DNA matches it firmly. Clone sizes are given selectively: once, few, many, or a class where the clone is expanded.

v_call: TRBV29-1; j_call: TRBJ1-2; cdr3_length: 12; clone_size: -; d_call: -; cdr3_aa: CSVAREDYGYTF; cdr3_nt: TGCAGCGTTGCTAGAGAAGACTATGGCTACACCTTC
v_call: TRBV9; j_call: TRBJ2-1; cdr3_length: 12; clone_size: few; d_call: -; cdr3_aa: CASSALYNEQFF; cdr3_nt: TGTGCCAGCAGCGCTCTATACAATGAGCAGTTCTTC
v_call: TRBV11-2; j_call: TRBJ2-5; cdr3_length: 14; clone_size: -; d_call: -; cdr3_aa: CASTLRIGTETQYF; cdr3_nt: TGTGCCAGCACCCTGCGGATCGGCACCGAGACCCAGTACTTC
v_call: TRBV10-1; j_call: TRBJ2-5; cdr3_length: 14; clone_size: -; d_call: TRBD1; cdr3_aa: CASIRDSYQETQYF; cdr3_nt: TGCGCCAGCATCCGGGACAGTTACCAAGAGACCCAGTACTTC
v_call: TRBV5-5; j_call: TRBJ2-2; cdr3_length: 16; clone_size: -; d_call: -; cdr3_aa: CASSLRGGTNTGELFF; cdr3_nt: TGTGCCAGCAGCTTGAGAGGGGGAACGAACACCGGGGAGCTGTTTTTT
v_call: TRBV6-1; j_call: TRBJ2-4; cdr3_length: 14; clone_size: -; d_call: -; cdr3_aa: CASSDIADTNIQYF; cdr3_nt: TGTGCCAGCAGTGATATCGCAGATACGAACATTCAGTACTTC
v_call: TRBV6-5; j_call: TRBJ2-1; cdr3_length: 13; clone_size: -; d_call: TRBD2; cdr3_aa: CASRLAPYNEQFF; cdr3_nt: TGTGCCAGCCGACTAGCGCCATACAATGAGCAGTTCTTC
v_call: TRBV6-5; j_call: TRBJ2-3; cdr3_length: 12; clone_size: -; d_call: -; cdr3_aa: CASTTGTDTQYF; cdr3_nt: TGTGCCTCTACCACGGGGACAGATACGCAGTATTTT
v_call: TRBV19; j_call: TRBJ1-4; cdr3_length: 13; clone_size: -; d_call: -; cdr3_aa: CASSSQGGEKLFF; cdr3_nt: TGTGCCAGTAGTAGCCAGGGAGGTGAAAAACTGTTTTTT
v_call: TRBV19; j_call: TRBJ1-2; cdr3_length: 15; clone_size: -; d_call: -; cdr3_aa: CASSTRQEGGYGYTF; cdr3_nt: TGTGCCAGTAGTACCCGACAGGAAGGGGGCTATGGCTACACCTTC
v_call: TRBV15; j_call: TRBJ1-1; cdr3_length: 14; clone_size: -; d_call: -; cdr3_aa: CATSRPPGDTEAFF; cdr3_nt: TGTGCCACCAGCAGGCCCCCAGGGGACACTGAAGCTTTCTTT
v_call: TRBV5-4; j_call: TRBJ2-7; cdr3_length: 15; clone_size: once; d_call: TRBD2; cdr3_aa: CASSARLAGVDEQYF; cdr3_nt: TGTGCCAGCAGCGCCCGACTAGCGGGGGTCGACGAGCAGTACTTC
v_call: TRBV19; j_call: TRBJ1-3; cdr3_length: 13; clone_size: -; d_call: -; cdr3_aa: CASSSVSGNTIYF; cdr3_nt: TGTGCCAGTTCCAGTGTTTCTGGAAACACCATATATTTT
v_call: TRBV7-8; j_call: TRBJ1-2; cdr3_length: 14; clone_size: -; d_call: -; cdr3_aa: CASSLGQARNGYTF; cdr3_nt: TGTGCCAGCAGCTTGGGTCAGGCAAGAAATGGCTACACCTTC
v_call: TRBV5-1; j_call: TRBJ2-1; cdr3_length: 16; clone_size: -; d_call: TRBD1; cdr3_aa: CASSVLQGAGYNEQFF; cdr3_nt: TGCGCCAGCAGCGTACTACAGGGGGCGGGGTACAATGAGCAGTTCTTC
v_call: TRBV6-5; j_call: TRBJ2-7; cdr3_length: 14; clone_size: -; d_call: TRBD1; cdr3_aa: CASRTGTGPYEQYF; cdr3_nt: TGTGCCAGCAGGACCGGGACAGGTCCCTACGAGCAGTACTTC
v_call: TRBV7-2; j_call: TRBJ1-2; cdr3_length: 15; clone_size: -; d_call: -; cdr3_aa: CASSLADSVSYGYTF; cdr3_nt: TGTGCCAGCAGCTTAGCGGACAGCGTCAGCTATGGCTACACCTTC
v_call: TRBV7-9; j_call: TRBJ2-5; cdr3_length: 16; clone_size: -; d_call: TRBD1; cdr3_aa: CASSSPTRQGQETQYF; cdr3_nt: TGTGCCAGCAGCTCCCCCACCCGACAGGGCCAAGAGACCCAGTACTTC
v_call: TRBV9; j_call: TRBJ1-6; cdr3_length: 16; clone_size: -; d_call: -; cdr3_aa: CASSPNPAGMNSPLHF; cdr3_nt: TGTGCCAGCAGCCCCAATCCGGCAGGCATGAATTCACCCCTCCACTTT
v_call: TRBV2; j_call: TRBJ2-3; cdr3_length: 13; clone_size: few; d_call: -; cdr3_aa: CASKASEADTQYF; cdr3_nt: TGTGCCAGCAAGGCTAGCGAGGCAGATACGCAGTATTTT
v_call: TRBV7-2; j_call: TRBJ1-2; cdr3_length: 14; clone_size: -; d_call: -; cdr3_aa: CASSLEPGNYGYTF; cdr3_nt: TGTGCCAGCAGCTTAGAGCCAGGGAACTATGGCTACACCTTC
v_call: TRBV7-3; j_call: TRBJ1-2; cdr3_length: 15; clone_size: -; d_call: -; cdr3_aa: CASSLKAGANYGYTF; cdr3_nt: TGTGCCAGCAGCTTAAAGGCAGGGGCTAACTATGGCTACACCTTC
v_call: TRBV27; j_call: TRBJ2-1; cdr3_length: 12; clone_size: -; d_call: -; cdr3_aa: CASSSHQVKQFF; cdr3_nt: TGTGCCAGCAGTTCCCATCAGGTAAAGCAGTTCTTC
v_call: TRBV10-3; j_call: TRBJ2-7; cdr3_length: 15; clone_size: -; d_call: TRBD2; cdr3_aa: CAISESVAGAYEQYF; cdr3_nt: TGTGCCATCAGTGAGTCTGTAGCGGGAGCCTACGAGCAGTACTTC
v_call: TRBV18; j_call: TRBJ2-7; cdr3_length: 13; clone_size: -; d_call: TRBD2; cdr3_aa: CASSPLSGIEQYF; cdr3_nt: TGTGCCAGCTCACCTCTAAGCGGGATCGAGCAGTACTTC
v_call: TRBV5-6; j_call: TRBJ1-1; cdr3_length: 15; clone_size: few; d_call: TRBD1; cdr3_aa: CASSLLDRANTEAFF; cdr3_nt: TGTGCCAGCAGCTTATTGGACAGGGCGAACACTGAAGCTTTCTTT
v_call: TRBV7-6; j_call: TRBJ1-2; cdr3_length: 15; clone_size: -; d_call: -; cdr3_aa: CASSLGVGANYGYTF; cdr3_nt: TGTGCCAGCAGCTTAGGGGTAGGGGCTAACTATGGCTACACCTTC
v_call: TRBV27; j_call: TRBJ2-1; cdr3_length: 13; clone_size: -; d_call: -; cdr3_aa: CASSLSRLNEQFF; cdr3_nt: TGTGCCAGCAGTTTATCCAGGCTCAATGAGCAGTTCTTC
v_call: TRBV28; j_call: TRBJ2-7; cdr3_length: 15; clone_size: once; d_call: TRBD1; cdr3_aa: CASSGPGQGRYEQYF; cdr3_nt: TGTGCCAGCAGTGGCCCGGGACAGGGTAGGTACGAGCAGTACTTC
v_call: TRBV7-6; j_call: TRBJ1-1; cdr3_length: 17; clone_size: -; d_call: -; cdr3_aa: CASSLAVAGAMNTEAFF; cdr3_nt: TGTGCCAGCAGCTTAGCGGTAGCAGGGGCGATGAACACTGAAGCTTTCTTT
v_call: TRBV7-9; j_call: TRBJ1-1; cdr3_length: 11; clone_size: -; d_call: -; cdr3_aa: CASSLSREAFF; cdr3_nt: TGTGCCAGCAGCTTATCCCGGGAAGCTTTCTTT
v_call: TRBV6-5; j_call: TRBJ1-6; cdr3_length: 15; clone_size: -; d_call: TRBD1; cdr3_aa: CASSYSRQGNSPLHF; cdr3_nt: TGTGCCAGCAGTTACTCAAGACAGGGTAATTCACCCCTCCACTTT
v_call: TRBV28; j_call: TRBJ1-3; cdr3_length: 12; clone_size: -; d_call: -; cdr3_aa: CASSLQGNTIYF; cdr3_nt: TGTGCCAGCAGTTTACAAGGAAACACCATATATTTT
v_call: TRBV5-8; j_call: TRBJ2-1; cdr3_length: 11; clone_size: once; d_call: -; cdr3_aa: CASSIPGVQFF; cdr3_nt: TGTGCCAGCAGCATCCCCGGGGTGCAGTTCTTC
v_call: TRBV7-9; j_call: TRBJ1-1; cdr3_length: 13; clone_size: -; d_call: -; cdr3_aa: CASSLTGQTEAFF; cdr3_nt: TGTGCCAGCAGCTTGACAGGACAGACTGAAGCTTTCTTT
v_call: TRBV4-2; j_call: TRBJ2-1; cdr3_length: 15; clone_size: -; d_call: -; cdr3_aa: CASSQAAEAYNEQFF; cdr3_nt: TGTGCCAGCAGCCAGGCAGCGGAAGCCTACAATGAGCAGTTCTTC
v_call: TRBV29-1; j_call: TRBJ2-7; cdr3_length: 11; clone_size: -; d_call: -; cdr3_aa: CSVSSQGEQYF; cdr3_nt: TGCAGCGTTTCCAGCCAGGGCGAGCAGTACTTC
v_call: TRBV6-5; j_call: TRBJ2-7; cdr3_length: 14; clone_size: -; d_call: -; cdr3_aa: CASSYSGGKDEQYF; cdr3_nt: TGTGCCAGCAGTTACTCCGGGGGAAAGGACGAGCAGTACTTC
v_call: TRBV28; j_call: TRBJ1-1; cdr3_length: 13; clone_size: -; d_call: TRBD1; cdr3_aa: CASRLTGDTEAFF; cdr3_nt: TGTGCCAGCAGACTAACAGGGGACACTGAAGCTTTCTTT
v_call: TRBV27; j_call: TRBJ1-6; cdr3_length: 13; clone_size: -; d_call: -; cdr3_aa: CASSSLVNSPLHF; cdr3_nt: TGTGCCAGCAGTTCTCTAGTGAATTCACCCCTCCACTTT
v_call: TRBV28; j_call: TRBJ2-5; cdr3_length: 13; clone_size: -; d_call: TRBD1; cdr3_aa: CASSYRGMKTQYF; cdr3_nt: TGTGCCAGCAGTTACAGGGGAATGAAGACCCAGTACTTC
v_call: TRBV9; j_call: TRBJ2-1; cdr3_length: 13; clone_size: -; d_call: TRBD1; cdr3_aa: CASGDSRTIEQFF; cdr3_nt: TGTGCCAGTGGGGACAGCCGCACAATTGAGCAGTTCTTC
v_call: TRBV5-4; j_call: TRBJ2-7; cdr3_length: 15; clone_size: -; d_call: TRBD2; cdr3_aa: CASSSTGGPLYEQYF; cdr3_nt: TGTGCCAGCAGCTCCACGGGAGGGCCTCTCTACGAGCAGTACTTC
v_call: TRBV19; j_call: TRBJ2-7; cdr3_length: 15; clone_size: -; d_call: -; cdr3_aa: CASQKTELSSYEQYF; cdr3_nt: TGTGCCAGTCAGAAAACGGAGCTGAGCTCCTACGAGCAGTACTTC
v_call: TRBV11-2; j_call: TRBJ2-7; cdr3_length: 13; clone_size: -; d_call: TRBD1; cdr3_aa: CASSFGQGHEQYF; cdr3_nt: TGTGCCAGCAGCTTTGGACAGGGTCATGAGCAGTACTTC